The T cell receptor (beta chain) under discussion was sequenced for a study of blood T cell repertoires in COVID-19. Study-wide context: The origin of the acute and convalescent COVID-19 samples was the United States, Italy and Spain. PBMCs, B-cell-depleted T cells, or T cells provided the cDNA or gDNA that made up the material.

The CDR3 extends over 14 amino acids. Trimming took 5 bases from V and 5 from J, leaving 15 bases between them. Germline CDR1 and CDR2: MRHNA and SNTAGT. Methods used by the authors: By means of reference gene primer amplification, nucleated cell counts were estimated. Clones were sequenced by immunoSEQ multiplex PCR, and TCRdb holds only the in-frame ones, with some missing. Clone size and the V and J calls come from that table; the DNA yielded D and trimming. The profile shows approximately 22,000 clones, 82% of them singletons. This clone was counted only a few times. This rearrangement joins TRBV6-4 to TRBJ1-1; a weak D match, TRBD1 (6 bases). What was sequenced was peripheral blood. This sequence was found in a human donor in a cohort sampled during active COVID-19. CDR3 protein: CASSPQGRRTEAFF. The CDR3 DNA follows: TGTGCCAGCAGTCCGCAGGGGAGAAGGACTGAAGCTTTCTTT.